Here is one T cell receptor beta chain with its context. The sample is drawn from a study of blood T cell repertoires in COVID-19. Background on the study: Both acute and convalescent COVID-19 samples were obtained from the United States, Italy and Spain. From T cells, B-cell-depleted T cells, or PBMCs came the material, which was cDNA or gDNA.

The CDR3 contains 16 residues. Germline loops: CDR1 LNHDA, CDR2 SQIVND (reference sequence). V gave up 6 bases and J gave up 4 bases; unmatched junction bases: 10. As originally analysed: Reference gene primer amplification yielded estimated nucleated cell counts. Libraries were prepared by immunoSEQ multiplex PCR; TCRdb keeps only in-frame clonotypes and omits some of them. V, J and clone size are taken as reported in that table, and D and trimming were inferred from the DNA itself. This sample carries about 200,000 clones, 80% to 95% of them seen once, and the ten largest clones take approximately 0.5%.

V and J are TRBV19 and TRBJ2-3, with TRBD2 matching over 10 bases. The sample taken for sequencing was peripheral blood. This clonotype originated in a man aged 50 to 59 with acute or convalescent COVID-19. CDR3 sequence (DNA): TGTGCCAGTAGAAGAGGGAGCGGGGGGGCCGCAGATACGCAGTATTTT. It codes for CASRRGSGGAADTQYF.